The 3 T cell receptor beta chains below were found in one sample sequenced in a study (dated by TCRdb to between 2015 and 2016). Libraries were prepared through RT-PCR. The sample was run on an Illumina MiSeq. The raw public reads went through TCRdb reprocessing: fastp at Q25, MiXCR clone calling, in-frame beta chains kept. Entries that share a CDR3 protein sequence are merged under the most common genes and DNA. This sample is represented by fewer than 800,000 distinct CDR3 sequences; 12% to 15% of them were singletons. Together, the top ten hold just over 3.5% of the sample. The sequencing sample was made of memory CD4+ T cells from blood. The receptors here all came from a female donor in good health, serving as a healthy control.

The genes are TRBV5-1 and TRBJ2-7; 7 bases fit TRBD1. V trimming: 4 bases; J trimming: 4 bases; junction bases outside the gene matches: 11. This CDR3 is built from 15 residues. Looked up from germline, CDR1 is SGHRS and CDR2 is YFSETQ. The CDR3 nucleotides read TGCGCCAGCAGCAAAGGGACAGAGGCTCTTTACGAGCAGTACTTC. It encodes CASSKGTEALYEQYF.

V usage is TRBV7-3 and J usage is TRBJ2-1; possibly TRBD1 for D (5 bases). Trimming took off 5 bases at V and 0 bases at J, with 20 bases between the two ends. Germline V gene lookup returns CDR1 SGHTA and CDR2 FQGTGA. The CDR3 is 18 amino acids. Written as DNA, the CDR3 is TGTGCCAGCAGCCCCATGCCGTTAGACAGATACTCCTACAATGAGCAGTTCTTC. Translating gives CASSPMPLDRYSYNEQFF.

This clonotype appeared a few times. The rearrangement joins TRBV6-1 to TRBJ2-2, with a possible D match to TRBD1 (6 bases). This CDR3 spans 15 amino acids. CDR1 and CDR2 from the germline V gene are MNHNS and SASEGT. V was pared by 4 bases and J by 1 base, with 10 bases between. CDR3 region: CASSAQGLNTGELFF. The CDR3 DNA reads TGTGCCAGCAGTGCACAGGGTTTGAACACCGGGGAGCTGTTTTTT.